Following are 23 T cell receptor beta chains from one sample sequenced in a study of patients and donors after allogeneic stem cell transplantation. One entry per CDR3 protein results from TCRdb running MiXCR on the RT-PCR reads. The sample lists some 60,000 distinct CDR3 sequences, 13% occurring once. Sequencing was carried out using blood, either unsorted or a sorted T cell fraction (not recorded which). The receptor set was obtained from a human donor who was either an allogeneic HSCT recipient or a stem cell or donor lymphocyte infusion donor (not recorded which). It is not recorded whose cells these are; they may come from a transplant donor.

This clonotype occurred a few times. V gene TRBV11-2 combines with J gene TRBJ2-2; a possible D gene is TRBD2 (5 bases). Germline V gene lookup returns CDR1 SGHAT and CDR2 FQNNGV. The CDR3 has 15 amino acids. V dropped 5 bases and J dropped 4 bases, with 14 bases sitting between them. In nucleotides, the CDR3 is TGTGCCAGCAGCCCTCGTTTGGAGGCCACCGGGGAGCTGTTTTTT. This gives the protein CASSPRLEATGELFF.

About this clonotype itself: Germline is not matched at one junction end, which may reflect a read error. The chain joins TRBV24-1 to TRBJ2-5; D may correspond to TRBD1 or TRBD2 (6 bases each). CDR3 length: 14 amino acids. CDR1 and CDR2 (germline): KGHDR, SFDVKD. The CDR3 nucleotides are TGTGCCACCAGTGATCCCGGGGGCCAAGGGACCCAGTACTTC. It is translated as CATSDPGGQGTQYF.

The V call is TRBV20-1, the J call TRBJ2-2, with 8 bases matching TRBD2. There are 15 residues in the CDR3. The J segment lost 3 bases and the V segment lost 3 bases, leaving 6 bases of the junction unmatched. In germline, CDR1 is DFQATT, CDR2 SNEGSKA (reference sequence). CDR3 sequence: CSASWSGRDTGELFF. The CDR3 DNA follows: TGCAGTGCTAGTTGGAGCGGGAGAGACACCGGGGAGCTGTTTTTT.

About this clonotype itself: A much larger clonotype is one base distant, so this may be a read error. This chain joins TRBV2 and TRBJ1-1; D gene ambiguous. Germline V gene lookup returns CDR1 SNHLY and CDR2 FYNNEI. Trimming took off 2 bases at V and 8 bases at J, with 9 bases between the two ends. The CDR3 runs 12 residues. The CDR3 reads CASSEPPREAFF. The CDR3 coding sequence is TGTGCCAGCAGTGAACCCCCCCGCGAAGCTTTCTTT. Full variable domain (rest looked up from reference TRBV2 and TRBJ1-1): EPEVTQTPSHQVTQMGQEVILRCVPISNHLYFYWYRQILGQKVEFLVSFYNNEISEKSEIFDDQFSVERPDGSNFTLKIRSTKLEDSAMYFCASSEPPREAFFGQGTRLTVV.

The V and J genes are TRBV2 and TRBJ2-6; tentatively, D is TRBD1 (5 bases). Per germline, CDR1 SNHLY and CDR2 FYNNEI. The V end lost 7 bases, the J end lost 4 bases, and 14 bases lay between the germline ends. The CDR3 has 15 residues. In nucleotides, the CDR3 is TGTGCCAGCAACGAAGGGGTTTCCGGGGCCAACGTCCTGACTTTC. This encodes CASNEGVSGANVLTF.

This clonotype was observed a few times. This chain uses TRBV6-5 with TRBJ2-7; 7 bases match TRBD1. V lost 0 bases to trimming and J lost 1 base; unmatched junction nucleotides: 6. CDR1 and CDR2 (germline): MNHEY, SVGAGI. The CDR3 is made up of 16 amino acids. CDR3 sequence: CASSYSGTVLSYEQYF. The CDR3 nucleotides read TGTGCCAGCAGTTACTCCGGGACAGTACTTTCCTACGAGCAGTACTTC.

V gene TRBV12-3 or TRBV12-4 combines with J gene TRBJ2-2; D is unresolved. V was trimmed by 5 bases and J by 0 bases, leaving 10 bases between them. The CDR3 has 15 residues. CDR3 in amino acids: CASSATRSNTGELFF. Written as DNA, the CDR3 is TGTGCCAGCAGTGCGACTCGGTCGAACACCGGGGAGCTGTTTTTT.

This clonotype has at least ten counts. The rearrangement uses TRBV10-3 and TRBJ1-1; D not resolved. Germline V lookup: CDR1 ENHRY, CDR2 SYGVKD. V gave up 5 bases and J gave up 4 bases, with 11 bases separating them. The length of the CDR3 is 13 residues. CDR3 DNA: TGTGCCATCAGTCCTCTGGGGAGCACTGAAGCTTTCTTT. It codes for CAISPLGSTEAFF.

V and J are TRBV6-6 and TRBJ2-5, with 7 bases matching TRBD1. CDR1 MNHNY and CDR2 SVGAGI come from the germline V gene (reference sequence). CDR3 size: 15 residues. V gave up 5 bases and J gave up 5 bases; unmatched junction bases: 11. CDR3 in DNA: TGTGCCAGCAGTCGAAGACAGGGAAATCTGGAGACCCAGTACTTC. Its protein product is CASSRRQGNLETQYF.

The chain is built from TRBV2 and TRBJ2-3, with 11 bases that match TRBD2. Germline CDR1 reads SNHLY; CDR2 reads FYNNEI. With 2 bases clipped from V and 2 bases from J, the junction kept 3 bases outside the gene matches. This CDR3 region has 16 residues. CDR3 residues: CASSETLAGVTDTQYF. DNA for the CDR3: TGTGCCAGCAGTGAAACACTAGCGGGAGTCACAGATACGCAGTATTTT.

Here the CDR3 reads CASSLEGTGETQYF. The CDR3 bases are TGTGCCAGCAGCTTAGAGGGTACGGGAGAGACCCAGTACTTC. The chain has TRBV7-9 and TRBJ2-5; D call uncertain. Trimming removed 1 base from V and 4 bases from J, with 10 bases in between. This CDR3 has 14 residues. Germline lookup yields CDR1 SEHNR and CDR2 FQNEAQ (reference sequence).

The chain has TRBV27 and TRBJ1-2, with 8 bases that match TRBD1. CDR1 and CDR2 from the germline V gene are MNHEY and SMNVEV (reference sequence). The CDR3 has 15 amino acids. V trimming: 2 bases; J trimming: 4 bases; junction bases outside the gene matches: 6. The CDR3 sequence: CASSLRAGGAYGYTF. The CDR3 DNA reads as TGTGCCAGCAGTTTAAGGGCAGGGGGCGCCTATGGCTACACCTTC.

As to this clonotype: A single base separates this from a much larger clone, so it may be a read error. V is TRBV9 and J is TRBJ1-6; D is undetermined. CDR3 size: 14 residues. The germline gives CDR1 SGDLS, CDR2 YYNGEE. The CDR3 bases are TGTGCCAGCAGAGTAGAGGCGTGGAATTCACCCCTCCACTTT. It specifies CASRVEAWNSPLHF.

The chain joins TRBV5-1 to TRBJ2-3; D uncertain. Germline V gene sequence: CDR1 SGHRS, CDR2 YFSETQ. The CDR3 loop spans 17 amino acids. V was shortened by 2 bases and J by 0 bases, with 16 bases between the two germline ends. For the CDR3, the DNA is TGCGCCAGCAGCTTATTCCTCGATAGGCTTAGCACAGATACGCAGTATTTT. Residues: CASSLFLDRLSTDTQYF.

This clonotype was recorded many times. This chain connects TRBV24-1 to TRBJ1-3; TRBD1 agrees at 8 bases. The CDR3 has 16 amino acids. V dropped 3 bases and J dropped 3; count of bases not matched to a gene: 6. The V gene's germline CDR1 is KGHDR and CDR2 SFDVKD. CDR3 sequence reads: CATSDPADRVGNTIYF. The CDR3 bases are TGTGCCACCAGTGATCCGGCGGACAGGGTTGGAAACACCATATATTTT.

This clonotype was seen ten or more times. The rearrangement joins TRBV7-9 to TRBJ1-1; D possibly corresponds to TRBD1 (6 bases). Germline CDR1 is SEHNR and CDR2 is FQNEAQ (reference sequence). The CDR3 sequence is 12 residues long. Trimming took 5 bases from V and 6 from J, leaving 10 bases between them. The DNA of the CDR3 is TGTGCCAGCAGCCAAAGGGGGGCTGAAGCTTTCTTT. Translation gives CASSQRGAEAFF.

The rearrangement links TRBV20-1 to TRBJ2-7; TRBD2 might be the D (6 bases). The CDR3 contains 14 residues. Trimming pared 3 bases from V and 6 bases from J, leaving 18 bases between. CDR1 is DFQATT, CDR2 SNEGSKA, per germline (reference sequence). CDR3 sequence reads: CSASSLAVKGEQYF. In DNA, the CDR3 is TGCAGTGCTAGCTCGTTAGCGGTAAAAGGCGAGCAGTACTTC.

This clonotype qualifies as medium-sized. The gene calls are TRBV29-1 and TRBJ1-2, with TRBD1 identical over 9 bases. The CDR3 length is 13 residues. Per the germline V gene, CDR1 is SQVTM and CDR2 is ANQGSEA. Trimming took 7 bases from V and 4 from J; bases not matched to a gene: 7. This CDR3 reads CSAWGTGTYGYTF. CDR3 in DNA: TGCAGCGCCTGGGGGACAGGGACCTATGGCTACACCTTC.

The V gene is TRBV27, the J gene TRBJ2-2; D may be TRBD1 or TRBD2 (5 bases each). Germline CDR1 is MNHEY and CDR2 is SMNVEV (reference sequence). V lost 6 bases, J lost 8 bases, and 13 bases lay in between. This CDR3 spans 13 amino acids. CDR3 residues: CASRPIGAGELFF. The CDR3, as DNA: TGTGCCAGCAGGCCGATCGGGGCGGGGGAGCTGTTTTTT.

The chain has TRBV27 and TRBJ2-1, with D maybe TRBD2 (6 bases). This CDR3 region has 14 residues. V lost 0 bases, J lost 8 bases, and 11 bases lay in between. The germline CDR1 and CDR2 sequences are MNHEY and SMNVEV (reference sequence). Written as DNA, the CDR3 is TGTGCCAGCAGTTTATCGTGGGGGGTAGATGAGCAGTTCTTC. Translated, it gives CASSLSWGVDEQFF.

The chain links TRBV25-1 to TRBJ1-1, with D perhaps matching TRBD1 (6 bases). This CDR3 has 15 residues. CDR1 and CDR2 (germline): MGHDK, SYGVNS. Trimming removed 3 bases from V and 1 base from J, with 12 bases in between. The CDR3 DNA follows: TGTGCCAGCAGTGATGAGGGACAACAGAACACTGAAGCTTTCTTT. Its translation is CASSDEGQQNTEAFF.

This clonotype was found many times. CDR3 residues: CASSLALGQGYYGYTF. As DNA, the CDR3 is TGTGCCAGCAGCTTAGCCCTCGGACAGGGGTACTATGGCTACACCTTC. This rearrangement joins TRBV11-2 to TRBJ1-2; TRBD1 agrees at 9 bases. The CDR3 is 16 residues long. Trimming removed 1 base from V and 3 bases from J; junction bases left unmatched: 6. Per the germline V gene, CDR1 is SGHAT and CDR2 is FQNNGV.

At least ten counts were recorded for this clonotype. The V call is TRBV5-6, the J call TRBJ1-1; D unresolved. CDR3 length: 16 residues. V was clipped by 1 base and J by 4 bases, with 17 bases between them. Germline loops: CDR1 SGHDT, CDR2 YYEEEE. In nucleotides, the CDR3 is TGTGCCAGCAGCTTGTTTGCAGGCCCCCGAGGCACTGAAGCTTTCTTT. As protein: CASSLFAGPRGTEAFF.